The rows below give T cell receptor beta chains drawn from one sample of a study of Ad26.COV2.S vaccination and SARS-CoV-2 variants. This table comes from immunoSEQ multiplex PCR, and its TCRdb copy is limited to in-frame clones, with some not included. The repertoire holds around 450,000 clones, with 89% as singletons. Specimen: peripheral blood, collected in a trial of Ad26.COV2.S vaccine versus placebo. These receptors were taken from a person aged 18 to 65 who received the Ad26.COV2.S COVID-19 vaccine or a placebo. Both conserved end residues are part of each CDR3. Each record gives: J gene, D gene, V gene, clone size, CDR3 DNA, CDR3 protein. A D gene is named only where the DNA matches it firmly. Where a row states a size, it is once, few, many or the class of an expanded clone; other rows omit it.

J: TRBJ1-4
D: TRBD1
V: TRBV6-1
size: -
DNA: TGTGCCAGCAGTGAAGGGGACAGGGGGAAGGAAAAACTGTTTTTT
CDR3: CASSEGDRGKEKLFF

J: TRBJ1-1
D: TRBD1
V: TRBV5-4
size: -
DNA: TGTGCCAGCAGCTTGGTTGGGACAGGGGGCGAAGCTTTCTTT
CDR3: CASSLVGTGGEAFF

J: TRBJ2-5
D: -
V: TRBV2
size: -
DNA: TGTGCCAGCGGGGGATGGGAGACCCAGTACTTC
CDR3: CASGGWETQYF

J: TRBJ2-3
D: TRBD2
V: TRBV4-3
size: -
DNA: TGCGCCAGCAGCCCGTCCGGACTAGCGGGAGTGGATACGCAGTATTTT
CDR3: CASSPSGLAGVDTQYF

J: TRBJ1-5
D: -
V: TRBV27
size: -
DNA: TGTGCCAGCAGCCCAAATAGGGGGGGTCCCAAGCAGCCCCAGCATTTT
CDR3: CASSPNRGGPKQPQHF

J: TRBJ2-5
D: TRBD1
V: TRBV4-1
size: -
DNA: TGCGCCAGCAGCCAACGGACAGGAGGTTATGAGACCCAGTACTTC
CDR3: CASSQRTGGYETQYF

J: TRBJ2-2
D: TRBD1
V: TRBV2
size: -
DNA: TGTGCCAGCAGCCCGACAGGGTATGACACCGGGGAGCTGTTTTTT
CDR3: CASSPTGYDTGELFF

J: TRBJ1-2
D: -
V: TRBV5-1
size: -
DNA: TGCGCCAGCAGCTTGGCCTTTGGAAGGGGACGTTCTACCCGTAACTATGGCTACACCTTC
CDR3: CASSLAFGRGRSTRNYGYTF

J: TRBJ1-2
D: -
V: TRBV11-2
size: -
DNA: TGTGCCAGCAGCTCCGGGTCGAACTATGGCTACACCTTC
CDR3: CASSSGSNYGYTF

J: TRBJ1-2
D: -
V: TRBV2
size: -
DNA: TGTGCCAGCAGTGTCAACACCGACTATGGCTACACCTTC
CDR3: CASSVNTDYGYTF

J: TRBJ2-1
D: -
V: TRBV19
size: -
DNA: TGTGCCAGTAGTTCGCGGCAGTCCTACAATGAGCAGTTCTTC
CDR3: CASSSRQSYNEQFF

J: TRBJ2-1
D: TRBD1
V: TRBV5-4
size: few
DNA: TGTGCCAGCAGCCCGCAGGGGGTGGAGGAGCAGTTCTTC
CDR3: CASSPQGVEEQFF

J: TRBJ2-1
D: TRBD2
V: TRBV27
size: once
DNA: TGTGCCACCGCAAGAGGAGCGGGGGGATCCAATGAGCAGTTCTTC
CDR3: CATARGAGGSNEQFF

J: TRBJ1-1
D: TRBD1
V: TRBV7-2
size: -
DNA: TGTGCCAGCAGCTTCGGACGCAGGGGGCGCAGGTCAATACCTGAAGCTTTCTTT
CDR3: CASSFGRRGRRSIPEAFF

J: TRBJ2-2
D: TRBD2
V: TRBV4-3
size: -
DNA: TGCGCCAGCAGCCAAAGGGGGGGACTAGCGGACGGGGAGCTGTTTTTT
CDR3: CASSQRGGLADGELFF

J: TRBJ1-2
D: -
V: TRBV5-1
size: -
DNA: TGCGCCAGCAGCTTGCAGGACGTGAGGTATGGCTACACCTTC
CDR3: CASSLQDVRYGYTF